The 27 T cell receptor beta chains in this list originate from one sample, sequenced in a study of OX40 agonist ivuxolimab in advanced cancers. Method: immunoSEQ multiplex PCR; TCRdb's copy keeps in-frame clones and lacks some. The data show tens of thousands of clones, 70% to 90% seen once. The starting material was CD4+ or CD8+ T cells sorted from blood, obtained in a trial of the OX40 agonist ivuxolimab. Receptor source: an adult with an advanced solid tumor such as melanoma, head and neck, liver or kidney cancer.

The sample holds a few counts of this clone. This sequence joins TRBV19 and TRBJ2-7; D is unresolved. With 0 bases removed from V and 0 bases from J, the gap between germline ends came to 9 bases. This CDR3 region has 15 residues. The V gene's germline CDR1 is LNHDA and CDR2 SQIVND (reference sequence). CDR3 sequence: CASSIDRTYSYEQYF. The CDR3 DNA reads TGTGCCAGTAGTATAGACCGGACGTACTCCTACGAGCAGTACTTC.

The genes are TRBV6-1 and TRBJ2-5, with D unresolved. This CDR3 has 13 amino acids. V lost 5 bases and J 1 base, leaving 8 bases between the germline ends. Germline assignment: CDR1 MNHNS and CDR2 SASEGT. As DNA, the CDR3 is TGTGCCAGCAGTTTGGGTGGCCAAGAGACCCAGTACTTC. Encoded protein: CASSLGGQETQYF.

The rearrangement links TRBV27 to TRBJ1-2; the match to TRBD1 covers 7 bases. CDR3 length equals 13 residues. V lost 7 bases, J lost 4 bases, and 6 bases stayed unmatched. Germline V CDR1 and CDR2: MNHEY, SMNVEV (reference sequence). The CDR3 is CASTRQGGYGYTF. In DNA, the CDR3 is TGTGCCAGCACCCGACAGGGTGGCTATGGCTACACCTTC.

This clone was observed a few times. The chain links TRBV6-1 to TRBJ2-3; no clear D gene. The CDR3 covers 14 residues. V lost 7 bases and J lost 5, with 16 bases in between. CDR1 and CDR2 (germline): MNHNS, SASEGT. Here the CDR3 reads CASTVAPKGDTQYF. The CDR3 nucleotides read TGTGCCAGCACGGTAGCCCCAAAGGGAGATACGCAGTATTTT.

This clone has a single count. The CDR3 sequence is CASSPHGGSSYEQYF. The DNA for the CDR3 is TGTGCCAGCAGCCCCCATGGGGGAAGCTCCTACGAGCAGTACTTC. This sequence joins TRBV7-3 and TRBJ2-7; D possibly uses TRBD1 or TRBD2 (5 bases each). V was pared by 5 bases and J by 0 bases, with 14 bases between. This CDR3 is built from 15 residues. Germline V gene data show CDR1 as SGHTA and CDR2 as FQGTGA.

This chain connects TRBV11-2 to TRBJ2-3; 7 bases line up with TRBD2. Per the germline V gene, CDR1 is SGHAT and CDR2 is FQNNGV. The CDR3 spans 19 residues. With V trimmed by 1 base and J by 4 bases, 17 bases remained unmatched. The CDR3 here is CASSLAIGGWGGESDTQYF. DNA for the CDR3: TGTGCCAGCAGCTTAGCAATTGGTGGGTGGGGGGGAGAGTCAGATACGCAGTATTTT.

The V gene is TRBV28, the J gene TRBJ1-1, with TRBD1 matching over 12 bases. V trimming: 8 bases; J trimming: 8 bases; junction bases outside the gene matches: 9. The length of the CDR3 is 14 residues. Germline lookup yields CDR1 MDHEN and CDR2 SYDVKM. Written as DNA, the CDR3 is TGTGCCAGCTACGCCGGGACAGGGGGCAGGGAAGCTTTCTTT. Its protein is CASYAGTGGREAFF.

This clone was seen just once. Written as DNA, the CDR3 is TGTGCCAGTAGTATTAAAACGACAAAACTAGCGGGAGGGGCCTACGAGCAGTACTTC. Amino acid sequence: CASSIKTTKLAGGAYEQYF. The V gene is TRBV19, the J gene TRBJ2-7, with 13 bases aligning to TRBD2. The CDR3 is 19 amino acids. V lost 3 bases and J lost 2; bases outside the gene matches: 13. Germline V gene data show CDR1 as LNHDA and CDR2 as SQIVND (reference sequence).

The chain is built from TRBV2 and TRBJ2-2, with 7 bases aligning to TRBD2. With V trimmed by 6 bases and J by 0 bases, 4 bases remained unmatched. This CDR3 is built from 15 residues. Germline V gives CDR1 SNHLY, CDR2 FYNNEI. CDR3: CASSWEGANTGELFF. The CDR3 DNA reads TGTGCCAGCAGCTGGGAGGGAGCGAACACCGGGGAGCTGTTTTTT.

The chain combines TRBV4-1 with TRBJ1-3; 12 bases align to TRBD1. V lost 1 base to trimming and J lost 4 bases; unmatched junction nucleotides: 11. The CDR3 is made up of 19 amino acids. The germline V gene encodes CDR1 MGHRA and CDR2 YSYEKL. CDR3 loop: CASSQVVIGTGGVGNTIYF. In DNA, the CDR3 is TGCGCCAGCAGCCAAGTAGTCATTGGGACAGGGGGCGTCGGAAACACCATATATTTT.

V usage is TRBV5-1 and J usage is TRBJ2-1; D not resolved. Trimming cost V 4 bases and J 1 base, with 15 bases left between them. The CDR3 length is 16 residues. Germline V CDR1 and CDR2: SGHRS, YFSETQ. The chain's CDR3 is CASSTIPLGSYNEQFF. CDR3 DNA sequence: TGCGCCAGCAGCACCATCCCGCTCGGTTCCTACAATGAGCAGTTCTTC. Filled out from reference TRBV5-1 and TRBJ2-1, the complete variable domain reads KAGVTQTPRYLIKTRGQQVTLSCSPISGHRSVSWYQQTPGQGLQFLFEYFSETQRNKGNFPGRFSGRQFSNSRSEMNVSTLELGDSALYLCASSTIPLGSYNEQFFGPGTRLTVL.

The CDR3 protein is CASRSGSANTGELFF. CDR3 sequence (DNA): TGTGCCAGCAGAAGCGGGAGCGCGAACACCGGGGAGCTGTTTTTT. The chain is built from TRBV6-1 and TRBJ2-2; 8 bases agree with TRBD2. CDR1 is MNHNS, CDR2 SASEGT, per germline. This CDR3 comprises 15 residues. Trimming cost V 6 bases and J 0 bases; bases outside gene matches: 3.

The J gene is TRBJ1-1, the V gene TRBV6-5; D is ambiguous. CDR1 MNHEY and CDR2 SVGAGI come from the germline V gene. V dropped 7 bases and J dropped 1 base, with 10 bases sitting between them. This CDR3 is 13 amino acids long. CDR3 coding DNA: TGTGCCAGCACCTTGACCGGGAACACTGAAGCTTTCTTT. Translating it yields CASTLTGNTEAFF.

This chain uses TRBV4-2 with TRBJ2-1; weak D call: TRBD2 (6 bases). Trimming pared 0 bases from V and 5 bases from J, leaving 11 bases between. CDR3 length: 15 residues. The germline V gene has CDR1 LGHNA and CDR2 YNFKEQ. The CDR3 DNA reads TGTGCCAGCAGCCAAGATCGGCGGGAAGACAATGAGCAGTTCTTC. Its translation is CASSQDRREDNEQFF.

The chain uses TRBV11-3 and TRBJ1-3; D is uncertain. V shed 4 bases and J shed 0 bases, with 10 bases lying between them. CDR1 is SGHNT and CDR2 is YENEEA in the germline V gene. This CDR3 has 15 amino acids. The CDR3 reads CASSSDGPSGNTIYF. As DNA, the CDR3 is TGTGCCAGCAGCTCGGACGGACCCTCTGGAAACACCATATATTTT.

This sequence joins TRBV13 and TRBJ1-3; weak D call: TRBD1 (6 bases). The CDR3 length is 15 residues. CDR1 PRHDT and CDR2 FYEKMQ come from the germline V gene (reference sequence). The V gene lost 3 bases and the J gene lost 0 bases, with 9 bases spanning the gap. The CDR3 DNA sequence: TGTGCCAGCAGCTTCACAGGGTACTCTGGAAACACCATATATTTT. It specifies CASSFTGYSGNTIYF.

The chain uses TRBV5-1 and TRBJ2-1, with D possibly matching TRBD2 (6 bases). Germline V CDR1 and CDR2: SGHRS, YFSETQ. The CDR3 covers 13 residues. V was cut by 3 bases and J by 7 bases, with 11 bases left in between. The CDR3 reads CASSSGLRNEQFF. CDR3 coding DNA: TGCGCCAGCAGCTCGGGACTTAGGAATGAGCAGTTCTTC.

The chain is built from TRBV4-1 and TRBJ2-1, with D tentatively TRBD1 (6 bases). Germline V lookup: CDR1 MGHRA, CDR2 YSYEKL. Trimming removed 3 bases at V and 8 bases at J, with 17 bases between. The CDR3 covers 15 residues. CDR3 amino acids: CASSQGAGRADEQFF. CDR3 in DNA: TGCGCCAGCAGCCAGGGGGCAGGCAGGGCCGATGAGCAGTTCTTC.

The chain uses TRBV5-1 and TRBJ2-7; D is perhaps TRBD1 (6 bases). In germline, CDR1 is SGHRS, CDR2 YFSETQ. The CDR3 sequence is 12 residues long. V gave up 8 bases and J gave up 3 bases, with 12 bases separating them. The CDR3 DNA is TGCGCCAGTACGGACAGTAACTACGAGCAGTACTTC. Protein product: CASTDSNYEQYF.

The chain uses TRBV7-9 and TRBJ2-2, with D perhaps matching TRBD1 or TRBD2 (5 bases each). V dropped 6 bases and J dropped 5 bases, with 16 bases sitting between them. Germline CDR1 reads SEHNR; CDR2 reads FQNEAQ (reference sequence). There are 15 residues in the CDR3. The CDR3 region has the DNA TGTGCCAGCAGTTACGGGACCCACGGGACCGGGGAGCTGTTTTTT. This codes for CASSYGTHGTGELFF. The variable domain in full, completed from reference TRBV7-9 and TRBJ2-2, reads DTGVSQNPRHKITKRGQNVTFRCDPISEHNRLYWYRQTLGQGPEFLTYFQNEAQLEKSRLLSDRFSAERPKGSFSTLEIQRTEQGDSAMYLCASSYGTHGTGELFFGEGSRLTVL.

J is TRBJ2-1 and V is TRBV7-2; TRBD2 matches 12 bases. The CDR3 sequence is 15 residues long. The germline CDR1 and CDR2 sequences are SGHTA and FQGNSA. The junction had 10 bases not matched to a gene; V was cut back by 5 bases and J by 11 bases. The CDR3: CASSPRLAGDMKQFF. The CDR3 nucleotides read TGTGCCAGCAGCCCACGACTAGCGGGGGACATGAAGCAGTTCTTC.

This chain links TRBV5-1 with TRBJ1-4, with D unclear. The CDR3 runs 14 residues. Trimming pared 0 bases from V and 0 bases from J, leaving 3 bases between. Germline V gives CDR1 SGHRS, CDR2 YFSETQ. The CDR3 DNA reads TGCGCCAGCAGCTTGGATTCAACTAATGAAAAACTGTTTTTT. Its protein is CASSLDSTNEKLFF.

The CDR3 coding sequence is TGCGCCAGCACACGGGGTGGGCGAGCAGAAGAGACCCAGTACTTC. Amino acids: CASTRGGRAEETQYF. The chain has TRBV5-1 and TRBJ2-5; TRBD2 might be the D (5 bases). This CDR3 has 15 residues. Germline V gene data show CDR1 as SGHRS and CDR2 as YFSETQ. Trimming left V 6 bases short and J 3 bases short, with 18 bases between.

The gene calls are TRBV19 and TRBJ2-5; 7 nucleotides match TRBD1. The V segment lost 6 bases and the J segment 5 bases; nucleotides outside the gene matches: 6. The CDR3 consists of 13 residues. The germline V gene encodes CDR1 LNHDA and CDR2 SQIVND (reference sequence). CDR3 region: CASSGDRLETQYF. As DNA, the CDR3 is TGTGCCAGTAGCGGGGACAGATTGGAGACCCAGTACTTC. The full variable domain, its missing parts supplied by reference TRBV19 and TRBJ2-5, is DGGITQSPKYLFRKEGQNVTLSCEQNLNHDAMYWYRQDPGQGLRLIYYSQIVNDFQKGDIAEGYSVSREKKESFPLTVTSAQKNPTAFYLCASSGDRLETQYFGPGTRLLVL.

This clone was counted once. The CDR3 DNA reads TGTGCCAGCTCACCAGGAGCAGCGGCGAACACCGGGGAGCTGTTTTTT. This gives the protein CASSPGAAANTGELFF. This chain uses TRBV18 with TRBJ2-2, with a tentative D call TRBD2 (5 bases). The CDR3 extends over 16 amino acids. Germline CDR1 reads KGHSH; CDR2 reads LQKENI. Trimming removed 2 bases from V and 0 bases from J, with 10 bases in between.

The rearrangement links TRBV7-9 to TRBJ2-1; TRBD2 aligns across 13 bases. This CDR3 has 17 amino acids. CDR1 is SEHNR and CDR2 is FQNEAQ in the germline V gene (reference sequence). J was trimmed by 6 bases and V by 6 bases; bases with no gene match: 11. The CDR3 coding sequence is TGTGCCAGCAGTCAAAAAGCGGGACTAGCGGGGTCCAATGAGCAGTTCTTC. Protein sequence: CASSQKAGLAGSNEQFF.

The chain recombines TRBV7-8 with TRBJ2-5, with D possibly TRBD1 on 6 matching bases. V lost 1 base and J lost 4, with 13 bases in between. Germline lookup yields CDR1 SGHVS and CDR2 FQNEAQ. The CDR3 spans 15 residues. The chain's CDR3 is CASSLGRGRGETQYF. The DNA for the CDR3 is TGTGCCAGCAGCTTAGGTCGGGGCAGGGGAGAGACCCAGTACTTC.